These 19 T cell receptor beta chains were sequenced from one sample in a study of T cell repertoires in cytomegalovirus infection. MiXCR, run by TCRdb on the reads, gives a single entry per CDR3 protein. The sample has roughly 230,000 distinct CDR3 sequences, over 20% seen once. Material for sequencing was CD8+ T cells from PBMCs. These receptor sequences come from a human donor in good health (CMV status not recorded). Some clones in this sample may be carry-over from other donors' samples.

This clonotype appeared many times. The rearrangement joins TRBV14 to TRBJ1-2; D not resolved. Germline CDR1 SGHDN, CDR2 FVKESK. The V end lost 0 bases, the J end lost 6 bases, and 17 bases lay between the germline ends. The length of the CDR3 is 16 residues. CDR3 protein: CASSQDDLAPSNGYTF. The CDR3 DNA reads as TGTGCCAGCAGCCAAGATGACCTTGCACCATCTAATGGCTACACCTTC.

DNA of the CDR3: TGTGCCAGCAGCCACCCGAACAACCGGCCCCATGGCTACACCTTC. Protein sequence: CASSHPNNRPHGYTF. V usage is TRBV7-9 and J usage is TRBJ1-2; D gene ambiguous. The CDR3 covers 15 residues. From germline, CDR1 is SEHNR and CDR2 FQNEAQ (reference sequence). V gave up 5 bases and J gave up 6 bases, with 19 bases separating them. The full variable domain, in which reference TRBV7-9 and TRBJ1-2 provide the parts outside the CDR3, is DTGVSQNPRHKITKRGQNVTFRCDPISEHNRLYWYRQTLGQGPEFLTYFQNEAQLEKSRLLSDRFSAERPKGSFSTLEIQRTEQGDSAMYLCASSHPNNRPHGYTFGSGTRLTVV.

This clonotype has just a few counts. The rearrangement joins TRBV18 to TRBJ2-3; 8 bases fit TRBD2. This CDR3 comprises 15 residues. J gave up 2 bases and V 0 bases, and 1 base lay outside the gene matches. Germline-derived CDR1 and CDR2 are KGHSH and LQKENI. The CDR3 DNA is TGTGCCAGCTCACCACCTAGCGGGGACACAGATACGCAGTATTTT. This gives the protein CASSPPSGDTDTQYF.

This clonotype occurred a few times. The chain recombines TRBV29-1 with TRBJ2-7, with TRBD1 matching 7 bases. From germline, CDR1 is SQVTM and CDR2 ANQGSEA. V was clipped by 7 bases and J by 7 bases; unmatched bases: 13. This CDR3 spans 13 amino acids. CDR3 sequence: CSADGTGAGEQYF. The CDR3 DNA reads TGCAGCGCTGACGGCACAGGGGCCGGGGAGCAGTACTTC.

The J gene is TRBJ1-5, the V gene TRBV7-9, with D maybe TRBD1 (5 bases). The CDR3 totals 14 residues. Per germline, CDR1 SEHNR and CDR2 FQNEAQ (reference sequence). Trimming took off 5 bases at V and 7 bases at J, with 15 bases between the two ends. CDR3 sequence: CASSVGLGDQPQHF. The CDR3 coding sequence is TGTGCCAGCAGCGTGGGTCTAGGGGACCAGCCCCAGCATTTT.

The V gene is TRBV9, the J gene TRBJ1-4; D not certain. The CDR3 is made up of 14 amino acids. Germline CDR1 reads SGDLS; CDR2 reads YYNGEE. The germline V and J ends were trimmed by 3 bases and 8 bases, with 14 bases remaining between them. CDR3 nucleotide sequence: TGTGCCAGCAGCGGAAATCCCGCCGAGGAAAAACTGTTTTTT. Protein: CASSGNPAEEKLFF.

This clonotype was seen many times. The genes are TRBV7-9 and TRBJ2-3, with D possibly being TRBD1 or TRBD2 (5 bases each). The V end lost 6 bases, the J end lost 4 bases, and 8 bases lay between the germline ends. The CDR3 loop spans 12 amino acids. CDR1 is SEHNR, CDR2 FQNEAQ, per germline (reference sequence). Here the CDR3 reads CASRLGADTQYF. The CDR3 coding sequence is TGTGCCAGCAGGTTGGGGGCAGATACGCAGTATTTT.

The DNA of the CDR3 is TGCAGCGTTTCGGGTTTGGGTGGTGTTCACGGAGCTTTCTTT. It translates to CSVSGLGGVHGAFF. The rearrangement joins TRBV29-1 to TRBJ1-1; no clear D. This CDR3 is built from 14 residues. Trimming took 5 bases from V and 10 from J, leaving 23 bases between them. Germline V lookup: CDR1 SQVTM, CDR2 ANQGSEA.

This clonotype came up a few times. The chain links TRBV19 to TRBJ2-1; TRBD2 matches 9 bases. The J segment lost 9 bases and the V segment lost 2 bases, leaving 5 bases of the junction unmatched. Germline CDR1 and CDR2: LNHDA and SQIVND (reference sequence). The CDR3 contains 14 residues. Here the CDR3 DNA reads TGTGCCAGTAGTATAACCAGCGGGGGGACTGAGCAGTTCTTC. It translates to CASSITSGGTEQFF.

This clonotype was observed at least ten times. This rearrangement joins TRBV12-3 or TRBV12-4 to TRBJ2-2; 7 bases map to TRBD1. The CDR3 is made up of 13 amino acids. The ends lost 5 bases at V and 6 bases at J; junction bases unmatched: 3. The CDR3 bases are TGTGCCAGCAGTCCGACAGGGCCCGGGGAGCTGTTTTTT. Translated, it gives CASSPTGPGELFF.

The rearrangement joins TRBV20-1 to TRBJ2-1; 10 bases fit TRBD2. J was trimmed by 6 bases and V by 1 base; bases with no gene match: 9. Germline CDR1 reads DFQATT; CDR2 reads SNEGSKA (reference sequence). CDR3 length equals 16 residues. CDR3 amino acids: CSARVQRGGDLNEQFF. DNA for the CDR3: TGCAGTGCTAGAGTACAGCGGGGGGGCGATCTCAATGAGCAGTTCTTC.

This clonotype came up a few times. One base away lies a much larger clone, so this may be a sequencing read error. The gene calls are TRBV7-3 and TRBJ1-1; D remains unclear. This CDR3 contains 13 residues. Germline V CDR1 and CDR2: SGHTA, FQGTGA. V was cut by 1 base and J by 1 base, with 4 bases left in between. CDR3 amino acids: CASSLIQNTEAFF. The CDR3 nucleotides read TGTGCCAGCAGCTTAATACAGAACACTGAAGCTTTCTTT.

This sequence joins TRBV12-3 or TRBV12-4 and TRBJ1-2, with D uncertain. CDR3 size: 15 residues. The ends were cut back, 6 bases at V and 8 bases at J, with 22 bases in the middle. Written as DNA, the CDR3 is TGTGCCAGCAGCCCGGTGTACGGAGGTCCTATGGGCTACACCTTC. Its protein is CASSPVYGGPMGYTF.

This chain uses TRBV5-6 with TRBJ2-7, with D possibly TRBD1 on 5 matching bases. There are 14 residues in the CDR3. Germline V gene data show CDR1 as SGHDT and CDR2 as YYEEEE. V was clipped by 1 base and J by 3 bases, with 11 bases between them. CDR3 protein: CASSLSGNLYEQYF. The CDR3 coding sequence is TGTGCCAGCAGCTTGTCAGGGAATCTCTACGAGCAGTACTTC.

This clonotype has ten or more counts. This chain links TRBV7-2 with TRBJ1-2; D gene unclear. Germline CDR1 SGHTA, CDR2 FQGNSA. Deletions cut 3 bases from V and 3 bases from J, with 17 bases between. The CDR3 sequence is 16 residues long. CDR3 sequence reads: CASSFSRPEYDYGYTF. Here the CDR3 DNA reads TGTGCCAGCAGCTTTAGTCGGCCTGAGTATGACTATGGCTACACCTTC. Full variable domain (remainder filled in from reference TRBV7-2 and TRBJ1-2): GAGVSQSPSNKVTEKGKDVELRCDPISGHTALYWYRQSLGQGLEFLIYFQGNSAPDKSGLPSDRFSAERTGGSVSTLTIQRTQQEDSAVYLCASSFSRPEYDYGYTFGSGTRLTVV.

The chain carries TRBV18 and TRBJ2-7; TRBD1 aligns across 8 bases. This CDR3 is built from 14 residues. The ends lost 4 bases at V and 3 bases at J; junction bases unmatched: 5. CDR1 is KGHSH and CDR2 is LQKENI in the germline V gene. CDR3 nucleotide sequence: TGTGCCAGCTCACGGGGGACAGGCTTCTACGAGCAGTACTTC. This codes for CASSRGTGFYEQYF.

The V gene is TRBV2, the J gene TRBJ2-2, with 7 bases lining up with TRBD1. The junction had 7 bases not matched to a gene; V was cut back by 5 bases and J by 4 bases. The CDR3 sequence is 15 residues long. CDR1 is SNHLY and CDR2 is FYNNEI in the germline V gene. DNA for the CDR3: TGTGCCAGCAGTCCGGGACAGTCGAGCACCGGGGAGCTGTTTTTT. Amino acids: CASSPGQSSTGELFF.

This clonotype has just a few counts. The chain recombines TRBV12-3 or TRBV12-4 with TRBJ2-1, with 8 bases fitting TRBD1. This CDR3 spans 15 amino acids. V lost 3 bases and J lost 9; bases outside the gene matches: 10. CDR3 nucleotides: TGTGCCAGCAGTTTGCAGGGGGCGGGCGGGGCTGAGCAGTTCTTC. Translating it yields CASSLQGAGGAEQFF.

This clonotype showed up just a few times. V and J are TRBV4-2 and TRBJ2-7; D gene unclear. The CDR3 runs to 16 residues. V lost 3 bases and J 2 bases, leaving 17 bases between the germline ends. Germline V CDR1 and CDR2: LGHNA, YNFKEQ. CDR3 in DNA: TGTGCCAGCAGCCAGGCGACGGGCTCTGGGGCCTACGAGCAGTACTTC. It translates to CASSQATGSGAYEQYF.